This TCR beta chain was identified in a study of CD8+CD57+ T cells in acquired aplastic anemia. As for the study in general: Around 3.2 ug was the average amount of DNA from sorted CD4+ and CD8+ cells. In CD4+ cells, healthy donors produced an average of roughly 11 million reads.

Genomic DNA acted as the template from which TCR beta VDJ combination and CDR3 sequence profiling were carried out. TCRdb re-derived calls from the reads in MiXCR, one entry per CDR3 protein. This sample carries approximately 200,000 distinct CDR3 sequences, around half of them seen once, and the ten largest clones take 16%. CDR1 and CDR2 (germline): DFQATT, SNEGSKA (reference sequence). The CDR3 has 15 residues. The junction had 6 bases not matched to a gene; V was cut back by 5 bases and J by 1 base. Study-wide results and limits: The number of CD8+ CDR3 sequences shared by patients and controls was twenty-nine. Patients and controls were not found to differ significantly in CD8+ Simpson's diversity.

In the case of this clonotype: What it binds is not known.

Sequenced input: sorted CD4+, CD8+, or CD8+CD57+ T cells (not recorded which) from PBMCs. The clonotype was recovered from a human donor in good health, serving as a control. V and J are TRBV20-1 and TRBJ2-3; 10 bases fit TRBD2. The CDR3 DNA sequence: TGCAGTGCTCGGAGGACTAGCGGAGGCACAGATACGCAGTATTTT. This translates into CSARRTSGGTDTQYF.